This record concerns one T cell receptor beta chain sequence. What it recognizes is unknown. The authors sequenced TCR beta from blood CD8+ and CD4+ T cells. TEMRA cells were FACS-enriched, and CD8+ and CD4+ T cells were isolated negatively. V dropped 4 bases and J dropped 1 base, with 7 bases sitting between them. Germline CDR1 is SEHNR and CDR2 is FQNEAQ (reference sequence). The length of the CDR3 is 13 residues. This specimen comes from a study of CD8 T cells in Susac syndrome. Points from the study as a whole: The relatively small number of individuals in the TCR sequencing and HLA analysis was acknowledged by the study.

cDNA came from around 0.5 to 1 ug RNA primed by random hexamers. An immunoSEQ multiplex PCR amplified TCR beta CDR3 over 54 Vbeta and 13 Jbeta. TCRdb fed the immunoSEQ multiplex PCR reads into MiXCR, producing one record per CDR3 protein. The sample holds a few hundred thousand distinct CDR3 sequences, about 93% seen once. This sequence joins TRBV7-9 and TRBJ2-5; maybe TRBD1 (5 bases). The TCR comes from a human donor with multiple sclerosis. The sample taken for sequencing was CD8+ T cells from PBMCs. The CDR3 region is CASSSDSQETQYF. The DNA for the CDR3 is TGTGCCAGCAGCTCCGACAGCCAAGAGACCCAGTACTTC.